This T cell receptor (beta chain) was observed in a study of T cell changes during pregnancy in multiple sclerosis. Clones were sequenced by immunoSEQ multiplex PCR, and TCRdb holds only the in-frame ones, with some missing. The sample consists of around 21,000 clones, around 89% of them appearing once. The CDR3 sequence is 15 residues long. CDR1 is SGHNT and CDR2 is YYREEE in the germline V gene (reference sequence). The V gene lost 2 bases and the J gene lost 2 bases, with 12 bases spanning the gap. This clonotype was obtained from a female donor in good health, enrolled as a control in a pregnancy study. V usage is TRBV5-4 and J usage is TRBJ2-3, with a possible D match to TRBD2 (5 bases). The sequenced sample was CD8+ T cells from peripheral blood mononuclear cells, obtained in the third trimester of pregnancy. The CDR3 region is CASSFPGEPTDTQYF. As DNA, the CDR3 is TGTGCCAGCAGCTTCCCCGGGGAGCCCACAGATACGCAGTATTTT.